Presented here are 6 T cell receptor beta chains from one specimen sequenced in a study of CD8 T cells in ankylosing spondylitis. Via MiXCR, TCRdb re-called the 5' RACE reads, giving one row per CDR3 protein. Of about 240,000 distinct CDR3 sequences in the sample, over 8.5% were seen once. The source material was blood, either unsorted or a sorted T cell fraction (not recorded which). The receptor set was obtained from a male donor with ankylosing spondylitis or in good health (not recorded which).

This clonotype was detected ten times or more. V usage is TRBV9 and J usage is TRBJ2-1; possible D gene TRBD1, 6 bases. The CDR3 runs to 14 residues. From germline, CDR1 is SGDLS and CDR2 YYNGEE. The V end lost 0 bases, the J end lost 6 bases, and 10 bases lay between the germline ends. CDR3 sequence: CASSVDDRSNEQFF. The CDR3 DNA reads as TGTGCCAGCAGCGTAGACGACAGGAGCAATGAGCAGTTCTTC.

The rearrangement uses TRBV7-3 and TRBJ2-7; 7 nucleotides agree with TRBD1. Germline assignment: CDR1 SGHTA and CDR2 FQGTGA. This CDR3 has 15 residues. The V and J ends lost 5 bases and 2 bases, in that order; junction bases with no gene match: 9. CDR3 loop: CASSLGTDPPYEQYF. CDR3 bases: TGTGCCAGCAGCCTAGGGACAGATCCTCCCTACGAGCAGTACTTC. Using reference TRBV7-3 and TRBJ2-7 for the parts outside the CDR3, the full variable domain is GAGVSQTPSNKVTEKGKYVELRCDPISGHTALYWYRQSLGQGPEFLIYFQGTGAADDSGLPNDRFFAVRPEGSVSTLKIQRTERGDSAVYLCASSLGTDPPYEQYFGPGTRLTVT.

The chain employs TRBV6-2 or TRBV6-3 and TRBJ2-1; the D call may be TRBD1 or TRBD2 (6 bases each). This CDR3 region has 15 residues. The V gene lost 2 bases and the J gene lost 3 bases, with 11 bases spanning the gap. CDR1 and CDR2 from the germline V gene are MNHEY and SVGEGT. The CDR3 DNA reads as TGTGCCAGCAGTTACGGGGGGACATACTACAATGAGCAGTTCTTC. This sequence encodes CASSYGGTYYNEQFF.

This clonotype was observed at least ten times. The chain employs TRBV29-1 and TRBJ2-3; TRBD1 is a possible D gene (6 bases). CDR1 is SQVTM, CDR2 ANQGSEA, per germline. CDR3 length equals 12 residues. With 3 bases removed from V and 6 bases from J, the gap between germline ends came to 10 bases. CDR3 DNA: TGCAGCGTTGATCAGGGGACGGATACGCAGTATTTT. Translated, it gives CSVDQGTDTQYF.

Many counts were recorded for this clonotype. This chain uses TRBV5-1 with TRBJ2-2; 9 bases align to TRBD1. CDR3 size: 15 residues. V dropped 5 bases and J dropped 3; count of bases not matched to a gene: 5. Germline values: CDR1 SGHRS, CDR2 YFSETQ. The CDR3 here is CASRQGAGDTGELFF. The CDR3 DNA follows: TGCGCCAGCAGACAGGGGGCAGGGGACACCGGGGAGCTGTTTTTT.

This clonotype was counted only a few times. The CDR3: CASLPGLGDTQYF. The CDR3 nucleotides read TGTGCCAGCCTACCCGGGCTGGGAGATACGCAGTATTTT. The chain carries TRBV12-3 or TRBV12-4 and TRBJ2-3; D is uncertain. Deletions cut 8 bases from V and 5 bases from J, with 14 bases between. The CDR3 extends over 13 amino acids.